This paragraph covers one T cell receptor beta chain sequence. Antigen: not known. Germline assignment: CDR1 DFQATT and CDR2 SNEGSKA (reference sequence). The CDR3 is 12 amino acids. With 3 bases removed from V and 1 base from J, the gap between germline ends came to 7 bases. Scientists ran DNA taken from cultured CD4+ T cells through the Oncomine TCR Beta short-read assay for sequencing. TCRdb used MiXCR to reprocess the PCR reads, holding one entry per CDR3 protein. This table has about 26,000 distinct CDR3 sequences, 64% appearing once. The sample belongs to a study of vaccination and CD4 T cells after COVID-19. Study at large: There were six male and four female convalescents, and two of them were Hispanic.

Findings and limits, study-wide: The median SARS-CoV-2-reactive clonotype number increased from about 20 to 38, without statistical significance.

Treatment indicated: roughly ten-day PBMC culture with coronavirus spike peptide pools or control peptides (ViraFEST assay). Per-well cultures of around 2 million PBMCs received 8 to 10 IU/ml IL-2 and approximately 9.4 ug/ml peptide pools. Sequencing was carried out using CD4+ T cells from blood, cultured in vitro. The origin of this receptor is a human donor who had recovered from COVID-19. The chain combines TRBV20-1 with TRBJ2-7; maybe TRBD1 (5 bases). CDR3 residues: CSASRQSYEQYF. The CDR3 nucleotides read TGCAGTGCTAGTAGACAGTCCTACGAGCAGTACTTC.